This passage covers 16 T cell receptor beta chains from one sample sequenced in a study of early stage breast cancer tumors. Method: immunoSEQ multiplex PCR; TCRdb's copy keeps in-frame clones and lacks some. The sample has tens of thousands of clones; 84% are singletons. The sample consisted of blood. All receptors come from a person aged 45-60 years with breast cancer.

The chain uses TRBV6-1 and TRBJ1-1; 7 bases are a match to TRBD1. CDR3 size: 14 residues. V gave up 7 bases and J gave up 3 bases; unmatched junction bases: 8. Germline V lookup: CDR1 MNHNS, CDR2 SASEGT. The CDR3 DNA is TGTGCCAGCAAGGTGACAGGGAGAGACACTGAAGCTTTCTTT. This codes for CASKVTGRDTEAFF.

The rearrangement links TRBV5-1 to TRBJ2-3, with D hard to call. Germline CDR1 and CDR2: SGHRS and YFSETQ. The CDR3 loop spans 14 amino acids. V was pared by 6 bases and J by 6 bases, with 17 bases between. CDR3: CASTALALPDTQYF. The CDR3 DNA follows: TGCGCCAGCACCGCTCTGGCACTCCCGGATACGCAGTATTTT.

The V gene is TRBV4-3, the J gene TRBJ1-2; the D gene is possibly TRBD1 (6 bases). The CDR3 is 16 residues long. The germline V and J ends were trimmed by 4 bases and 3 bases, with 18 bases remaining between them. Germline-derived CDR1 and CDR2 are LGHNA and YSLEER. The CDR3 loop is CASSRLTRGTHYGYTF. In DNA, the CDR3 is TGCGCCAGCAGCCGATTGACCAGGGGCACGCACTATGGCTACACCTTC.

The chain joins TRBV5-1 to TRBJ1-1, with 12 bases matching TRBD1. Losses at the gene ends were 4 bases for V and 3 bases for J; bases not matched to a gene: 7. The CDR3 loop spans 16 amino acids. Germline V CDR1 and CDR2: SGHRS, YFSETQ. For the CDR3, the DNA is TGCGCCAGCAGCCCGTGGGACAGGGGGCTTGACACTGAAGCTTTCTTT. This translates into CASSPWDRGLDTEAFF.

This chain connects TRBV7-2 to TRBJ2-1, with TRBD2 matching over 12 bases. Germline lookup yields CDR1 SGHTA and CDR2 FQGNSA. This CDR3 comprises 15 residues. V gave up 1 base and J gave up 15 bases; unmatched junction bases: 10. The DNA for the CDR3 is TGTGCCAGCAGCTTAGGCCTAGCGGGGGGGACGAGCGTGTTCTTC. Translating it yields CASSLGLAGGTSVFF.

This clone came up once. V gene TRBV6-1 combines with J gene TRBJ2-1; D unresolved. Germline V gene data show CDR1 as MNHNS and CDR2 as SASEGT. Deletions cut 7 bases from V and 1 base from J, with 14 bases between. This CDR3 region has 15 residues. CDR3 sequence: CASTPLGGSYNEQFF. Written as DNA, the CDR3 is TGTGCCAGCACCCCCCTTGGTGGGTCCTACAATGAGCAGTTCTTC.

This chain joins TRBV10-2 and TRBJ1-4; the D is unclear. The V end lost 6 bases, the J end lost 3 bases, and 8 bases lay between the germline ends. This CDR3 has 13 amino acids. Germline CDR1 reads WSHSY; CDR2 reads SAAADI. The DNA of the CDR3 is TGCGCCAGCAGAGAGGGCGCTAATGAAAAACTGTTTTTT. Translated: CASREGANEKLFF.

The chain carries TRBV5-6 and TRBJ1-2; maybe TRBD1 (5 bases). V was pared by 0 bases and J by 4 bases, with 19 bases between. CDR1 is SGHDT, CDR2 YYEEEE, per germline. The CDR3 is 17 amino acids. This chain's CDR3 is CASSLAGGSGSTYGYTF. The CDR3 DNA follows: TGTGCCAGCAGCTTGGCCGGGGGGAGCGGGTCGACCTATGGCTACACCTTC.

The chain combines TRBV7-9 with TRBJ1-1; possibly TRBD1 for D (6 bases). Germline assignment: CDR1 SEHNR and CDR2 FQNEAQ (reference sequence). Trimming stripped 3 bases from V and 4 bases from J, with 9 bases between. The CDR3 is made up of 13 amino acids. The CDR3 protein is CASSFKGGTEAFF. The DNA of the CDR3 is TGTGCCAGCAGCTTTAAAGGGGGCACTGAAGCTTTCTTT.

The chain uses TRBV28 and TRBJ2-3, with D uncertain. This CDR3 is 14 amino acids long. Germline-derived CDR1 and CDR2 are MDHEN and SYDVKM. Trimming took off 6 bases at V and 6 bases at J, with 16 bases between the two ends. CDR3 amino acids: CASRPPPSADTQYF. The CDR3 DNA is TGTGCCAGCAGACCACCCCCCTCGGCGGATACGCAGTATTTT.

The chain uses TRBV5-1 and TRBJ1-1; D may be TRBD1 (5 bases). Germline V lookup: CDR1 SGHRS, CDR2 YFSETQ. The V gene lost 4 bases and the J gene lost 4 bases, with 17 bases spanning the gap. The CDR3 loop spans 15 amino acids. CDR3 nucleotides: TGCGCCAGCAGCATGTTACTGGGGGAGGGCACTGAAGCTTTCTTT. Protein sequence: CASSMLLGEGTEAFF.

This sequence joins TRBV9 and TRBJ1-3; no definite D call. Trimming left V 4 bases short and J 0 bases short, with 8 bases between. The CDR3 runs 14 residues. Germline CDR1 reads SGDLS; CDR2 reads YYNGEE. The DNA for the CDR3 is TGTGCCAGCAGCCCCCCCCTCTCTGGAAACACCATATATTTT. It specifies CASSPPLSGNTIYF.

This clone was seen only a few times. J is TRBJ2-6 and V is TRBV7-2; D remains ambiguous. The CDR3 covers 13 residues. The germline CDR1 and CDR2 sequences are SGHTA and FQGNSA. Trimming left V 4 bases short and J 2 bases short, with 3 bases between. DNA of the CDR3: TGTGCCAGCAGCTCACCTGGGGCCAACGTCCTGACTTTC. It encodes CASSSPGANVLTF.

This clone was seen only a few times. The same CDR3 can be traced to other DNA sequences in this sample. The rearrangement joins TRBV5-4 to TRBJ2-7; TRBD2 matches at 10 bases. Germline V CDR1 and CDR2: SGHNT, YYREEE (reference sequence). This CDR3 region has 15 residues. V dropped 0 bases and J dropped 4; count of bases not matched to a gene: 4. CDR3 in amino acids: CASSLGTSGIYEQYF. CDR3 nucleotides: TGTGCCAGCAGCTTGGGTACTAGCGGGATATACGAGCAGTACTTC. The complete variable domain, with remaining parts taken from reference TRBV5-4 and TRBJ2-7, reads ETGVTQSPTHLIKTRGQQVTLRCSSQSGHNTVSWYQQALGQGPQFIFQYYREEENGRGNFPPRFSGLQFPNYSSELNVNALELDDSALYLCASSLGTSGIYEQYFGPGTRLTVT.

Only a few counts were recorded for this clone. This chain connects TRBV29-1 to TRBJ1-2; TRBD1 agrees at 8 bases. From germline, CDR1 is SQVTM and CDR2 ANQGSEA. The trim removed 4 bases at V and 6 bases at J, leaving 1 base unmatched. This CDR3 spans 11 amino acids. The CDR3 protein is CSVGTGHGYTF. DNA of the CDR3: TGCAGCGTTGGGACAGGGCATGGCTACACCTTC.

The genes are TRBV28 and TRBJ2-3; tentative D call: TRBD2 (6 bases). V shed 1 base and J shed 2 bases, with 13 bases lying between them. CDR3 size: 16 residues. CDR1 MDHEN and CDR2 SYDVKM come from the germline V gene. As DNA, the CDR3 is TGTGCCAGCAGTTTATTGCGGGACCCATTCACAGATACGCAGTATTTT. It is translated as CASSLLRDPFTDTQYF. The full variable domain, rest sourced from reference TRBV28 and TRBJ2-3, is DVKVTQSSRYLVKRTGEKVFLECVQDMDHENMFWYRQDPGLGLRLIYFSYDVKMKEKGDIPEGYSVSREKKERFSLILESASTNQTSMYLCASSLLRDPFTDTQYFGPGTRLTVL.